The clone carrying this T cell receptor beta chain has only a few counts. This sample stems from a study of blood T cell repertoires in COVID-19. Study summary: Samples taken during acute and convalescent COVID-19 were collected in the United States, Italy and Spain.

The V gene lost 4 bases and the J gene lost 3 bases, with 15 bases spanning the gap. CDR1 and CDR2 (germline): LNHDA, SQIVND (reference sequence). This CDR3 region has 16 residues. Per the authors' pipeline: Reference gene primer amplification in the assay estimated nucleated cell counts. TCRdb's copy holds only in-frame clones and misses some; the assay was immunoSEQ multiplex PCR. The D gene and trimming were derived from the DNA, and the V and J assignments and clone size from that table. The sample records some 210,000 clones, 75% to 90% being singletons. The clonotype comes from a man aged 55 to 69 who had recovered from COVID-19. V gene TRBV19 combines with J gene TRBJ2-2, with D possibly TRBD2 on 6 matching bases. Sequenced: peripheral blood. Here the CDR3 reads CASSTYPGLYTGELFF. CDR3 coding DNA: TGTGCCAGTAGTACCTATCCGGGACTCTACACCGGGGAGCTGTTTTTT.